These T cell receptor beta chains were read from a single sample in a study of lymphopenia after photon versus proton radiotherapy. Profiling relied on immunoSEQ multiplex PCR, and the TCRdb table lists in-frame clones only, not all of them. The table lists some 170,000 clones, 70% to 90% of them singletons, with about 4.7% in the top ten. Sequenced material: peripheral blood, taken from a patient treated with photon-based radiotherapy. The receptors were sampled from a man between 45 and 60 years old with gastric cancer. Each CDR3 is given with its conserved first and last residue. The order of the fields is V gene, D gene, clone size, J gene, CDR3 protein, CDR3 DNA. The D gene is left open where the match is weak. Clone sizes are given selectively: once, few, many, or a class where the clone is expanded.

TRBV7-4	NA	NA	TRBJ2-4	CASSKGLAKNIQYF	TGTGCCAGCAGTAAGGGACTAGCCAAAAACATTCAGTACTTC
TRBV6-1	NA	NA	TRBJ2-2	CASTLGGANTGELFF	TGTGCCAGCACCTTAGGGGGTGCGAACACCGGGGAGCTGTTTTTT
TRBV18	NA	NA	TRBJ2-1	CASSPIAERNNEQFF	TGTGCCAGCTCACCCATAGCGGAGCGCAACAATGAGCAGTTCTTC
TRBV5-6	NA	NA	TRBJ2-1	CASSLGDTSEQFF	TGTGCCAGCAGCTTGGGGGACACCAGTGAGCAGTTCTTC
TRBV2	NA	NA	TRBJ2-7	CASSRTRSSYEQYF	TGTGCCAGCAGCCGGACAAGGAGCTCCTACGAGCAGTACTTC
TRBV10-3	TRBD1	once	TRBJ2-6	CATLPGTASGANVLTF	TGTGCCACCCTGCCCGGGACAGCATCTGGGGCCAACGTCCTGACTTTC
TRBV6-5	TRBD1	NA	TRBJ1-2	CASSYGGQVGPGYTF	TGTGCCAGCAGTTACGGAGGACAGGTCGGCCCCGGCTACACCTTC
TRBV4-2	TRBD1	NA	TRBJ1-1	CASSQGDRSYTEAFF	TGTGCCAGCAGCCAAGGGGACAGGAGTTACACTGAAGCTTTCTTT
TRBV7-9	NA	NA	TRBJ2-7	CASSFWGYGKAYEQYF	TGTGCCAGCAGCTTTTGGGGATACGGGAAAGCCTACGAGCAGTACTTC
TRBV7-2	TRBD2	NA	TRBJ2-1	CASSLLVTSGRNEQFF	TGTGCCAGCAGCTTATTAGTGACTAGCGGGAGAAATGAGCAGTTCTTC
TRBV6-1	NA	NA	TRBJ1-4	CASSHRAEKLFF	TGTGCCAGCAGTCACAGGGCGGAAAAACTGTTTTTT
TRBV7-9	TRBD2	NA	TRBJ2-7	CASTSGGEQYF	TGTGCCAGCACCTCGGGGGGTGAGCAGTACTTC
TRBV29-1	NA	NA	TRBJ2-1	CSVVSYNEQFF	TGCAGCGTGGTCTCCTACAATGAGCAGTTCTTC
TRBV6-5	TRBD2	NA	TRBJ2-7	CASSYKRGTYEQYF	TGTGCCAGCAGTTACAAGCGGGGAACCTACGAGCAGTACTTC
TRBV7-9	NA	NA	TRBJ2-3	CASSSGPNTDTQYF	TGTGCCAGCAGCTCCGGACCTAACACAGATACGCAGTATTTT
TRBV6-1	NA	NA	TRBJ2-3	CASGQQFSTDTQYF	TGTGCCAGCGGTCAACAGTTTAGCACAGATACGCAGTATTTT
TRBV6-4	NA	once	TRBJ1-4	CASRVWRSEKLFF	TGTGCCAGCAGAGTATGGAGGAGCGAAAAACTGTTTTTT
TRBV2	NA	NA	TRBJ2-1	CASSGGGRSNEQFF	TGTGCCAGCAGTGGGGGGGGCCGTTCAAATGAGCAGTTCTTC
TRBV5-1	NA	NA	TRBJ1-4	CASSLSPMGEKLFF	TGCGCCAGCAGCTTGAGTCCTATGGGAGAAAAACTGTTTTTT
TRBV7-2	TRBD1	NA	TRBJ2-7	CASSFRGTGVYEQYF	TGTGCCAGCAGCTTCCGCGGGACAGGGGTTTACGAGCAGTACTTC
TRBV28	NA	NA	TRBJ1-5	CASSWGVDQPQHF	TGTGCCAGCAGTTGGGGCGTAGACCAGCCCCAGCATTTT
TRBV7-8	NA	NA	TRBJ1-1	CASSERDTQATEAFF	TGTGCCAGCAGCGAACGAGACACTCAGGCGACTGAAGCTTTCTTT
TRBV18	NA	NA	TRBJ2-1	CASSPPRAVGNEQFF	TGTGCCAGCTCACCACCCAGGGCGGTGGGCAATGAGCAGTTCTTC
TRBV18	TRBD1	NA	TRBJ1-3	CASSRGDSSGNTIYF	TGTGCCAGCTCAAGAGGGGACAGCTCTGGAAACACCATATATTTT
TRBV4-1	TRBD1	NA	TRBJ1-5	CASSQTGARGNQPQHF	TGCGCCAGCAGCCAAACAGGGGCTCGAGGCAATCAGCCCCAGCATTTT
TRBV19	TRBD1	NA	TRBJ1-1	CASSPAGGGSTEAFF	TGTGCCAGTAGCCCCGCAGGGGGCGGGAGCACTGAAGCTTTCTTT
TRBV30	NA	NA	TRBJ2-5	CACQQGLETQYF	TGTGCCTGTCAACAGGGTTTAGAGACCCAGTACTTC
TRBV7-8	NA	NA	TRBJ1-1	CASSPGRMNTEAFF	TGTGCCAGCAGCCCGGGACGGATGAACACTGAAGCTTTCTTT
TRBV6-5	NA	NA	TRBJ1-2	CASSLDNTNYGYTF	TGTGCCAGCAGTTTGGACAACACTAACTATGGCTACACCTTC
TRBV29-1	TRBD1	NA	TRBJ2-1	CSVEGQVGFNEQFF	TGCAGCGTCGAGGGACAGGTGGGGTTCAATGAGCAGTTCTTC
TRBV6-5	NA	NA	TRBJ2-3	CASSLQGRTDTQYF	TGTGCCAGCAGTTTACAGGGGAGGACAGATACGCAGTATTTT
TRBV18	TRBD1	NA	TRBJ2-7	CASSPDRTYEQYF	TGTGCCAGCTCCCCGGACAGGACCTACGAGCAGTACTTC
TRBV6-5	TRBD1	NA	TRBJ1-1	CASSLGQGGTEAFF	TGTGCCAGCAGCTTGGGACAGGGTGGCACTGAAGCTTTCTTT
TRBV10-2	NA	NA	TRBJ2-1	CASSAPNLGKQFF	TGCGCCAGCAGTGCCCCCAACTTGGGGAAGCAGTTCTTC
TRBV7-2	NA	NA	TRBJ2-7	CASTPDWGGKTYEQYF	TGTGCCAGCACCCCCGACTGGGGCGGCAAGACCTACGAGCAGTACTTC